The TCR beta chain described here comes from a study of T cell clonotyping in hematopoietic cell transplantation. Whole-study results and caveats: Broader posttransplant TCR repertoire diversity was predicted by graft donor and pretransplant recipient Inverse Simpson Index values.

Produced via immunoSEQ multiplex PCR; TCRdb's table is partial and in-frame only. The data show 12,000 to 15,000 clones, 80% to 90% seen once. The CDR3 is made up of 18 amino acids. Germline V gene lookup returns CDR1 SGHKS and CDR2 YYEKEE (reference sequence). J was trimmed by 2 bases and V by 0 bases; bases with no gene match: 3. This clone is categorized as medium-sized (0.01 to 0.1%). Its matching antigen is unknown. The clonotype comes from a male patient aged 50 to 60 who had an allogeneic stem cell transplant from an unrelated donor, so T cells may come from the graft donor. Some clones in this sample may be carry-over from other donors' samples. The chain uses TRBV5-5 and TRBJ2-2, with 14 bases identical to TRBD2. Sequencing used PBMCs, obtained 100 days after allogeneic stem cell transplant. The CDR3 DNA reads as TGTGCCAGCAGCTTGGGACTAGCGGGAGGGCCTAACACCGGGGAGCTGTTTTTT. Protein product: CASSLGLAGGPNTGELFF.